The sequence of this TCR beta chain was determined in a study of cytomegalovirus exposure and HLA in healthy donors. Notes on the study in general: Cytomegalovirus-associated TCR beta chains were listed, numbering 164.

The CDR3 covers 14 residues. The V gene's germline CDR1 is SGHTS and CDR2 YDEGEE. Trimming removed 1 base from V and 1 base from J, with 5 bases in between. On this clone itself: What it binds is unknown.

Primers for the PCR totalled 60 Vbeta and 13 Jbeta. Profiling relied on immunoSEQ multiplex PCR, and the TCRdb table lists in-frame clones only, not all of them. Its table records 91,000 or so clones. This clonotype was obtained from a woman in her twenties or thirties in good health and CMV-seronegative. The sample taken for sequencing was PBMCs. V gene TRBV5-8 combines with J gene TRBJ2-2; no clear D gene. The chain's CDR3 is CASSLYRNTGELFF. The CDR3 DNA is TGTGCCAGCAGCTTGTACAGGAACACCGGGGAGCTGTTTTTT.